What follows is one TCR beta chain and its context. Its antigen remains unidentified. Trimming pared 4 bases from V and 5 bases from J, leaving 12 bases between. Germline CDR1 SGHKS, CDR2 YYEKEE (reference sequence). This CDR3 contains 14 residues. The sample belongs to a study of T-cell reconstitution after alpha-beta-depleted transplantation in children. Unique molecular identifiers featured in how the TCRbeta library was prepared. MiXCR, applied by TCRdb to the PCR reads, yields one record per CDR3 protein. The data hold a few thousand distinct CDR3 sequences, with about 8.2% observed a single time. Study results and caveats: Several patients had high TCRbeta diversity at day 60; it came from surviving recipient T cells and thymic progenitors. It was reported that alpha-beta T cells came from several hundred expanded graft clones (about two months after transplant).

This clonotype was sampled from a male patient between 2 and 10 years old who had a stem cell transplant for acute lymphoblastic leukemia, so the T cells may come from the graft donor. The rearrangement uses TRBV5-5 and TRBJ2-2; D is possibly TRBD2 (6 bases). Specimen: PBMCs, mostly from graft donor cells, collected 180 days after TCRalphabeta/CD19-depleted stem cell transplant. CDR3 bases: TGTGCCAGCAGCGCGGGACTCACTACCGGGGAGCTGTTTTTT. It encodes CASSAGLTTGELFF.